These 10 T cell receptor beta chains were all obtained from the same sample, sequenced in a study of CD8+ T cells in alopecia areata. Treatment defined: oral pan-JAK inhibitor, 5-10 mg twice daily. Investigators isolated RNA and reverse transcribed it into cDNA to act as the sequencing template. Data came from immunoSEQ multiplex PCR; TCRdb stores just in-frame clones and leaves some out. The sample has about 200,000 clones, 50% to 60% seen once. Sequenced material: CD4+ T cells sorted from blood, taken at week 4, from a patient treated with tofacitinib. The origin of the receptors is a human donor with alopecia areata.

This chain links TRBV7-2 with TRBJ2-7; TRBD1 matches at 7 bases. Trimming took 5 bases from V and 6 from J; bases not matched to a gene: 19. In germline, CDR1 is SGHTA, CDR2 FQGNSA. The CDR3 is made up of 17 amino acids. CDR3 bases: TGTGCCAGCAGCACCCTCCCGGGACAGCCCCGGGTCAGCGAGCAGTACTTC. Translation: CASSTLPGQPRVSEQYF. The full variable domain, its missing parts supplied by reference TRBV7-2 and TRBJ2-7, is GAGVSQSPSNKVTEKGKDVELRCDPISGHTALYWYRQSLGQGLEFLIYFQGNSAPDKSGLPSDRFSAERTGGSVSTLTIQRTQQEDSAVYLCASSTLPGQPRVSEQYFGPGTRLTVT.

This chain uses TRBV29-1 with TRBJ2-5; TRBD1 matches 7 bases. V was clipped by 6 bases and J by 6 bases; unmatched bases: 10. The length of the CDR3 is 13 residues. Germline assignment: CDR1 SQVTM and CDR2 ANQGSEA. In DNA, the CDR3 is TGCAGCGTCCGAACCGGACAGGCCCAGACCCAGTACTTC. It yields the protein CSVRTGQAQTQYF.

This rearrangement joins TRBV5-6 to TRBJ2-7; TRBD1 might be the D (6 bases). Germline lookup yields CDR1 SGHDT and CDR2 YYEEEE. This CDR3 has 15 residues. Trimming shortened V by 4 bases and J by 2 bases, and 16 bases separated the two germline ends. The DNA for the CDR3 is TGTGCCAGCAGCCTCCTTAACAGGGCAACCTACGAGCAGTACTTC. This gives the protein CASSLLNRATYEQYF.

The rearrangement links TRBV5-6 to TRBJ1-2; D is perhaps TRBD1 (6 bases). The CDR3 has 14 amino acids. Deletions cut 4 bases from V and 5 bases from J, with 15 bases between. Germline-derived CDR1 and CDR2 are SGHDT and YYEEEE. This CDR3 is CASSPGTPDYGYTF. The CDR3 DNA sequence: TGTGCCAGCAGCCCAGGGACACCAGATTATGGCTACACCTTC.

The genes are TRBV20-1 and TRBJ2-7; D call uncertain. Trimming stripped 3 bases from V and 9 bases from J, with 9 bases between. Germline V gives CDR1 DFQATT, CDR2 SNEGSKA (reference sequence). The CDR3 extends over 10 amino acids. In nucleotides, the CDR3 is TGCAGTGCTAGCCTGGATCGGCAGTACTTC. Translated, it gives CSASLDRQYF.

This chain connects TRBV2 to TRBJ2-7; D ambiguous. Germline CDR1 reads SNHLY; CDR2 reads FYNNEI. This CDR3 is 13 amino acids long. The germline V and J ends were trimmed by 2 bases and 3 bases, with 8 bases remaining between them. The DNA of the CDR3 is TGTGCCAGCAGTGAACTTAAGAACTACGAGCAGTACTTC. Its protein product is CASSELKNYEQYF.

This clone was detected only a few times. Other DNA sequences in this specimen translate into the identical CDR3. The CDR3 DNA reads as TGTGCCAGCAGTTACGGAGGGAACACTGAAGCTTTCTTT. Protein product: CASSYGGNTEAFF. This chain connects TRBV6-6 to TRBJ1-1, with D uncertain. Trimming cost V 2 bases and J 1 base, with 5 bases left between them. CDR1 is MNHNY, CDR2 SVGAGI, per germline (reference sequence). CDR3 length: 13 residues.

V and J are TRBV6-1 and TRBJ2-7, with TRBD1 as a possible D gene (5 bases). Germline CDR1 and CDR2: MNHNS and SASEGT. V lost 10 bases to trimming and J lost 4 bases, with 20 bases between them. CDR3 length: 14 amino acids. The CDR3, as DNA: TGTGCCATCAGGCCCGACCGACAGAGTTACGAGCAGTACTTC. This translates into CAIRPDRQSYEQYF.

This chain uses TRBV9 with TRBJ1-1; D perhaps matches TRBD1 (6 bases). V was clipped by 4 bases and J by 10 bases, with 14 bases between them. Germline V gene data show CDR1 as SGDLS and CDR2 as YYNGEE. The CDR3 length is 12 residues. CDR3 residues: CASSPHRDAAFF. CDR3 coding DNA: TGTGCCAGCAGCCCTCACAGGGACGCAGCTTTCTTT.

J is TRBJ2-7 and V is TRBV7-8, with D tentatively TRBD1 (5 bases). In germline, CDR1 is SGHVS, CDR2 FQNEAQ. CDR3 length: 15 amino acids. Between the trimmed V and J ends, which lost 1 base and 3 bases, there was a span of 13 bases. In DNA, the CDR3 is TGTGCCAGCAGCTTAGTCCGGCCAGGGCTCTACGAGCAGTACTTC. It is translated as CASSLVRPGLYEQYF.